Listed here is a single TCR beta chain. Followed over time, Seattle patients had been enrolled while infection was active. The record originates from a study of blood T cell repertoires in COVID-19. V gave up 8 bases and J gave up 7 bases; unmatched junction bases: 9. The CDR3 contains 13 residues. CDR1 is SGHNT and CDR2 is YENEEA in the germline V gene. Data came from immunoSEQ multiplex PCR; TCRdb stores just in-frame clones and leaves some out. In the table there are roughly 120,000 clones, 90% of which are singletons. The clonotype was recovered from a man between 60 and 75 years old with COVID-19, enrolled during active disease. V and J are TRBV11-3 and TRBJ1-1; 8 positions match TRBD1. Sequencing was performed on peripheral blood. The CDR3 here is CASGPQGADEAFF. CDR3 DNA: TGTGCCAGCGGCCCGCAGGGGGCGGATGAAGCTTTCTTT.